This T cell receptor beta chain was identified in a study of cytomegalovirus exposure and HLA in healthy donors. The overall study: Genetic ancestry analysis placed about 80% of the 410 or so donors that were genotyped in the Caucasian-associated cluster. The study's findings and limits: Serostatus for CMV was the only available immune exposure information.

Comment on this clone: Its antigen remains unidentified. In the same sample, other DNA sequences code for this CDR3.

This CDR3 spans 12 amino acids. Germline V lookup: CDR1 MNHEY, CDR2 SMNVEV (reference sequence). V lost 6 bases and J lost 3, with 9 bases in between. In the PCR, 60 Vbeta and 13 Jbeta primers were used. Authors' methods: Per a later analysis, the number of unique TCR beta chains was about 80 million, of which around 9.9 million were shared. Only in-frame clones appear in the TCRdb table, and some are missing; sequencing was by immunoSEQ multiplex PCR. V and J calls and clone size are those listed in that table; D and trimming were worked out from the DNA. Among roughly 200,000 clones listed, 70% to 85% were seen once.

The clonotype comes from a middle-aged woman in good health and CMV-seronegative. The chain joins TRBV27 to TRBJ2-7; D might be TRBD1 (5 bases). Sequenced sample: PBMCs. CDR3 region: CASSLTGYEQYF. CDR3 DNA: TGTGCCAGCAGCTTAACAGGCTACGAGCAGTACTTC.